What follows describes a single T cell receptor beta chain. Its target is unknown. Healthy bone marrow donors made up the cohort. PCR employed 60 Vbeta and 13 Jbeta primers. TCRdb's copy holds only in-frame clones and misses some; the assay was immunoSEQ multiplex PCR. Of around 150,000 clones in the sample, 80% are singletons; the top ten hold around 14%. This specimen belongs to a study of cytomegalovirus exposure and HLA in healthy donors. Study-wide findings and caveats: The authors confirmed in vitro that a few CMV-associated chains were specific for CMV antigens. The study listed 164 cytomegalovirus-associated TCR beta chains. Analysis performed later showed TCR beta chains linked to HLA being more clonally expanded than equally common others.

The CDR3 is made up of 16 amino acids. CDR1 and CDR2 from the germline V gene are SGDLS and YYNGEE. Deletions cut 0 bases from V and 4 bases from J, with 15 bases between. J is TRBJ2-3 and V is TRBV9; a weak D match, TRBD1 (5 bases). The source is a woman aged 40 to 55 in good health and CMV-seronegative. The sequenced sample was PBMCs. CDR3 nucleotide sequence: TGTGCCAGCAGCGTAGTGGGGCCCGGGTCGGCAGATACGCAGTATTTT. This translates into CASSVVGPGSADTQYF.